This entry lists 5 T cell receptor beta chains sequenced from one sample in a study of technical replicates of blood from several donors. Produced via immunoSEQ multiplex PCR; TCRdb's table is partial and in-frame only. The sample has tens of thousands of clones, approximately 84% seen once; the top ten hold 4.5% to 6%. Source material: PBMCs. The source is a human donor in good health. Some clones in this sample may be carry-over from other donors' samples.

This clone is medium-sized in the sample. This chain connects TRBV15 to TRBJ2-2; 7 nucleotides line up with TRBD2. Per germline, CDR1 LNHNV and CDR2 YYDKDF (reference sequence). This CDR3 has 16 residues. V lost 7 bases to trimming and J lost 0 bases; unmatched junction nucleotides: 8. The CDR3 DNA is TGTGCCACCAAGGGAGGGTTATCAGCGAACACCGGGGAGCTGTTTTTT. Translation: CATKGGLSANTGELFF.

This clone was observed a handful of times. The CDR3 DNA sequence: TGCGCCAGCAGCCCTCAGACAGGCATCACTGAAGCTTTCTTT. Residues: CASSPQTGITEAFF. The chain carries TRBV4-1 and TRBJ1-1, with a tentative D call TRBD1 (6 bases). The CDR3 has 14 amino acids. V gave up 4 bases and J gave up 4 bases, with 13 bases separating them. CDR1 and CDR2 (germline): MGHRA, YSYEKL.

The chain combines TRBV2 with TRBJ2-3; TRBD2 agrees at 15 bases. Germline values: CDR1 SNHLY, CDR2 FYNNEI. V dropped 5 bases and J dropped 5; count of bases not matched to a gene: 5. CDR3 length equals 16 residues. DNA for the CDR3: TGTGCCAGCAGTTCCCGGACTAGCGGGAGGGGAGATACGCAGTATTTT. Its translation is CASSSRTSGRGDTQYF.

The chain has TRBV7-3 and TRBJ2-3; 11 bases are shared with TRBD2. The ends lost 5 bases at V and 1 base at J; junction bases unmatched: 8. The length of the CDR3 is 17 residues. Germline CDR1 reads SGHTA; CDR2 reads FQGTGA. The CDR3 bases are TGTGCCAGCAGCCCGAGGACTAGCGGGTTGGGCACAGATACGCAGTATTTT. It is translated as CASSPRTSGLGTDTQYF.

V is TRBV30 and J is TRBJ1-2; a weak D match, TRBD1 (5 bases). Germline loops: CDR1 GTSNPN, CDR2 SVGIG (reference sequence). The CDR3 spans 11 residues. CDR3 in DNA: TGTGCGGTCAGGGTGCGGGGTGGCTACACCTTC. It translates to CAVRVRGGYTF.